This T cell receptor (beta chain) was documented in a study of patients and donors after allogeneic stem cell transplantation. CDR3 length equals 16 residues. V shed 5 bases and J shed 0 bases, with 16 bases lying between them. CDR1 is SGHVS, CDR2 FNYEAQ, per germline. TCRdb fed the RT-PCR reads into MiXCR, producing one record per CDR3 protein. Among about 57,000 distinct CDR3 sequences listed, 13% were seen once. The sample taken for sequencing was blood, either unsorted or a sorted T cell fraction (not recorded which). This chain joins TRBV7-6 and TRBJ2-5, with D perhaps matching TRBD2 (5 bases). The TCR comes from a human donor who was either an allogeneic HSCT recipient or a stem cell or donor lymphocyte infusion donor (not recorded which). It is not recorded whose cells these are; they may come from a transplant donor. The CDR3 reads CASSPLNGIDQETQYF. CDR3 coding DNA: TGTGCCAGCAGCCCCCTTAACGGGATCGACCAAGAGACCCAGTACTTC. Supplemented by reference TRBV7-6 and TRBJ2-5, the full variable domain reads GAGVSQSPRYKVTKRGQDVALRCDPISGHVSLYWYRQALGQGPEFLTYFNYEAQQDKSGLPNDRFSAERPEGSISTLTIQRTEQRDSAMYRCASSPLNGIDQETQYFGPGTRLLVL.